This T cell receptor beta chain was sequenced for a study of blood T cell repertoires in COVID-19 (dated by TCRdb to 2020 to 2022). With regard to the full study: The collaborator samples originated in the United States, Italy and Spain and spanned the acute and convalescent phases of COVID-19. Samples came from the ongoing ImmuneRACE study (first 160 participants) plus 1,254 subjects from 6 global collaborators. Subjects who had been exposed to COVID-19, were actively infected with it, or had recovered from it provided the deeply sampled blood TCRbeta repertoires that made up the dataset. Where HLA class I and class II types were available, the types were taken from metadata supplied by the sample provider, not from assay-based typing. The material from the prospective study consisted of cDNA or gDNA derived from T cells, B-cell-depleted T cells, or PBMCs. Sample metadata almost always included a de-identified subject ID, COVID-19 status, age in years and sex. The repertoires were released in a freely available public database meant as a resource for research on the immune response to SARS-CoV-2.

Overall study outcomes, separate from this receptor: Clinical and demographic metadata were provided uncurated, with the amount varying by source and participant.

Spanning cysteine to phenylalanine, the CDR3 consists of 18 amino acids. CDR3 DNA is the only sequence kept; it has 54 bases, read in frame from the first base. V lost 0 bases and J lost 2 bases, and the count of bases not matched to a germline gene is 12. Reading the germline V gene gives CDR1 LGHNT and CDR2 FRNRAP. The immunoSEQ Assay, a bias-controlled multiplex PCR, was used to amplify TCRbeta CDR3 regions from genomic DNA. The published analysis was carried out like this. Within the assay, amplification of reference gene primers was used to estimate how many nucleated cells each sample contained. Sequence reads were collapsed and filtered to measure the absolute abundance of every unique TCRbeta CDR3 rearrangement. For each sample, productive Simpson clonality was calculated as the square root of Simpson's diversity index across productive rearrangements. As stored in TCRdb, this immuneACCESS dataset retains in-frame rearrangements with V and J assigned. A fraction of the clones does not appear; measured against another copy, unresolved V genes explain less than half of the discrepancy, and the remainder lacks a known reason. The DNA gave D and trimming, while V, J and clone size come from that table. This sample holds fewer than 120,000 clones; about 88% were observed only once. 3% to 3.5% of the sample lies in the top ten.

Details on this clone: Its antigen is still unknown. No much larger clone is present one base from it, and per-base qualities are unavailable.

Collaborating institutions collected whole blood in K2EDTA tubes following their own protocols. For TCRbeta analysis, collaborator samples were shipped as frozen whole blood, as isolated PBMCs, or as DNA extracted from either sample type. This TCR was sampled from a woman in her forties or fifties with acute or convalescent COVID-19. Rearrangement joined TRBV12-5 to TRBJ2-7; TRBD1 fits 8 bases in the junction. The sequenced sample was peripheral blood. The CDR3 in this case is CASGLVSQRDRSTYEQYF. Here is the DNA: TGTGCTAGTGGTTTGGTAAGCCAACGGGACAGGTCGACCTACGAGCAGTACTTC. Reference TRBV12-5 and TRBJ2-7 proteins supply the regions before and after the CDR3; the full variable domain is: DARVTQTPRHKVTEMGQEVTMRCQPILGHNTVFWYRQTMMQGLELLAYFRNRAPLDDSGMPKDRFSAEMPDATLATLKIQPSEPRDSAVYFCASGLVSQRDRSTYEQYFGPGTRLTVT.